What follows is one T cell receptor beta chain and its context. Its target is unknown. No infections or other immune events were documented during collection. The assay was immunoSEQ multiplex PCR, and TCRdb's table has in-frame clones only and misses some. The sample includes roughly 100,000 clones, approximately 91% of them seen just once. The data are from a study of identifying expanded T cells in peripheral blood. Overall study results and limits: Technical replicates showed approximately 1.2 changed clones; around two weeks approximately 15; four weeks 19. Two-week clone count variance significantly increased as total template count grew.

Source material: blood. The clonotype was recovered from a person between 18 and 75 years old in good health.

CDR3: CAWADIDFAGAFF. CDR3 coding DNA: TGTGCCTGGGCCGACATCGACTTTGCGGGCGCTTTCTTT. The V gene is TRBV30, the J gene TRBJ1-1; D not resolved. Germline CDR1 is GTSNPN and CDR2 is SVGIG (reference sequence). Trimming shortened V by 5 bases and J by 11 bases, and 21 bases separated the two germline ends. The CDR3 consists of 13 residues.